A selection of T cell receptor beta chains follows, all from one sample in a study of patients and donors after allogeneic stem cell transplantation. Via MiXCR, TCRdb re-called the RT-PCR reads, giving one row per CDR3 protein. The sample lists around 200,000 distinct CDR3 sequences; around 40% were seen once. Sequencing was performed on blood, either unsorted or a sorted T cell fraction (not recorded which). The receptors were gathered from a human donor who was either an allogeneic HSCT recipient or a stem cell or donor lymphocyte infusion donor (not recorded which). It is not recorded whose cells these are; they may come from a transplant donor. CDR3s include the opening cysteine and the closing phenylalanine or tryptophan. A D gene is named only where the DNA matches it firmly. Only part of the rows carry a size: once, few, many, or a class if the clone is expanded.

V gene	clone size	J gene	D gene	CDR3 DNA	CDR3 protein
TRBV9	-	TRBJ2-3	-	TGTGCCAGCAGCGCAGTGAGGATCACAGATACGCAGTATTTT	CASSAVRITDTQYF
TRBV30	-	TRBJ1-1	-	TGTGCCGGTAGATGGGCCACGAACACTGAAGCTTTCTTT	CAGRWATNTEAFF
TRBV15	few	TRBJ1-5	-	TGTGCCACCACCCCGTTGGGTCCCGAGTGGAATCAGCCCCAGCATTTT	CATTPLGPEWNQPQHF
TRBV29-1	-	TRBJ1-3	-	TGCAGCGCTTTTAGCTCTGACGGCAGCTCTGGAAACACCATATATTTT	CSAFSSDGSSGNTIYF
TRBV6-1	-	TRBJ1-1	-	TGTGCCAGCAGCGGGTCAGCGGGGGTCACTGAAGCTTTCTTT	CASSGSAGVTEAFF
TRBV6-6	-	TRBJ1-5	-	TGTGCCAGCAGTTACAAGGGGTGGGGTCAGCCCCAGCATTTT	CASSYKGWGQPQHF
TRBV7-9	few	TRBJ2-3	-	TGTGCCAGCAGCCCGGGGGTTACAGATACGCAGTATTTT	CASSPGVTDTQYF
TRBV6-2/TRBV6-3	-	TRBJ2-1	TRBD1	TGTGCCAGCAGTTACACGGGACAGGGTAGAGATGAGCAGTTCTTC	CASSYTGQGRDEQFF
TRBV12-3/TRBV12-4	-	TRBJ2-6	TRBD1	TGTGCCAGCAGTTTCGGGACAGTCCGCCTCTCTGGGGCCAACGTCCTGACTTTC	CASSFGTVRLSGANVLTF
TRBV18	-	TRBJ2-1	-	TGTGCCAGCTCACCAAAGGGACAAGGAGCCTACAATGAGCAGTTCTTC	CASSPKGQGAYNEQFF
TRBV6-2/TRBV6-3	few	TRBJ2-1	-	TGTGCCAGCAGTTTTAACTGGGCAGAGCAGTTCTTC	CASSFNWAEQFF
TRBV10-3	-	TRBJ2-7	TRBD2	TGTGCCATCACTGGGACTAGCGGGGGGGCTCTCTACGAGCAGTACTTC	CAITGTSGGALYEQYF
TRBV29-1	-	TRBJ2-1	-	TGCAGCGTTGTTCCGGCGGGCTCCTACAATGAGCAGTTCTTC	CSVVPAGSYNEQFF
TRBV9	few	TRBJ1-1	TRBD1	TGTGCCAGCAGCGTATCGGCAGGGGGGCTGAACACTGAAGCTTTCTTT	CASSVSAGGLNTEAFF
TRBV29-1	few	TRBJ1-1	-	TGCAGCGTTGAAATAGGCGGTGGCACGGCTTTCTTT	CSVEIGGGTAFF
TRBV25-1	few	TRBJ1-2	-	TGTGCCAGCAGTGAGGGGTATGGGACTCGACGATGGGGCTACACCTTC	CASSEGYGTRRWGYTF
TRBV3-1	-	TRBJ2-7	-	TGTGCCAGCAGCCATGGGTACGAGCAGTACTTC	CASSHGYEQYF
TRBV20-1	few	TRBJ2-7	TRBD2	TGCAGTGCTAGAGTTGTGGCGGGGGTTTACGAGCAGTACTTC	CSARVVAGVYEQYF
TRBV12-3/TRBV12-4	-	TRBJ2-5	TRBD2	TGTGCCAGCACCAGCGGGGGCCCCCCTCAAGAGACCCAGTACTTC	CASTSGGPPQETQYF
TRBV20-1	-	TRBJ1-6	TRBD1	TGCAGTGCTAGAGATTCCGGGACAGGGACTTCACCCCTCCACTTT	CSARDSGTGTSPLHF
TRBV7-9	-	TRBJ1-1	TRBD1	TGTGCCAGCAGCTCAACAGGGGGCTTGGGCACTGAAGCTTTCTTT	CASSSTGGLGTEAFF
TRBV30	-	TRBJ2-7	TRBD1	TGTGCCTGGAGTGTATCGGACAGGGGGGACTACGAGCAGTACTTC	CAWSVSDRGDYEQYF
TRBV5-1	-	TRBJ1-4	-	TGCGCCAGCAGCTTACGGGGCGCGGGGGATGAAAAACTGTTTTTT	CASSLRGAGDEKLFF
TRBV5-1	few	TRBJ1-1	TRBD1	TGCGCCAGCAGCTTGGTGGGACAGCTTATCCCGAACACTGAAGCTTTCTTT	CASSLVGQLIPNTEAFF
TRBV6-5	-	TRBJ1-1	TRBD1	TGTGCCAGCAGGCGGGCGGGACAGGGTAAGAGGAGCACTGAAGCTTTCTTT	CASRRAGQGKRSTEAFF
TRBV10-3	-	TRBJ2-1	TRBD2	TGTGCCATCAGCAGCGGGGGCTCCCCTAATGAGCAGTTCTTC	CAISSGGSPNEQFF
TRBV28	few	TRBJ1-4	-	TGTGCCAGCAGTTTGGTGGCAACTAATGAAAAACTGTTTTTT	CASSLVATNEKLFF
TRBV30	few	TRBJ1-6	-	TGTGCCTGGAGTGAAGGGGGGGGAAATTCACCCCTCCACTTT	CAWSEGGGNSPLHF
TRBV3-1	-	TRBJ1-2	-	TGTGCCAGCAGCCAAGATAACTATGGCTACACCTTC	CASSQDNYGYTF
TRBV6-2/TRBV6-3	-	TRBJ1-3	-	TGTGCCAGCAGTCGGGGACAAGGAAGAAACACCATATATTTT	CASSRGQGRNTIYF
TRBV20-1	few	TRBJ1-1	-	TGCAGTGCTAGGTCGAGGGGGACCACTGAAGCTTTCTTT	CSARSRGTTEAFF
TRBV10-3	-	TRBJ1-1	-	TGTGCCATCAGTGTAGGAGGAACTGAAGCTTTCTTT	CAISVGGTEAFF
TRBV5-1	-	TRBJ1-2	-	TGCGACAGCAGCTTGGTGGCGGACTATGGCTACACCTTC	CDSSLVADYGYTF
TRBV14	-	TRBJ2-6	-	TGTGCCAGCAGCCACCGACTCCGCTCTGGGGCCAACGTCCTGACTTTC	CASSHRLRSGANVLTF
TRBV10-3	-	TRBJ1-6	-	TGTGCCGCCACCTATGACAATCGCACAAGCTTTGGGAATTCACCCCTCCACTTT	CAATYDNRTSFGNSPLHF
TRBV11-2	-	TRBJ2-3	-	TGTGCCAGCAGCTTACAGGGATTCACAGATACGCAGTATTTT	CASSLQGFTDTQYF
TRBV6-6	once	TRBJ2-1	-	TGTGCCAGCAGCCACCTACGGGGGAATGGGTATGAGCAGTTCTTC	CASSHLRGNGYEQFF
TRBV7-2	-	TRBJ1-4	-	TGTGCCAGCAGCTTAGAGGGTGAAAAACTGTTTTTT	CASSLEGEKLFF
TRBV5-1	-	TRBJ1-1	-	TGCGCCAGCAGCCCCACCCGGGGGAACACTGAAGCTTTCTTT	CASSPTRGNTEAFF
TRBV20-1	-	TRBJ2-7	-	TGCAGTGCTAGTTATCCGGAACGCTCCTACGAGCAGTACTTC	CSASYPERSYEQYF
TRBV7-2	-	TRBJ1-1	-	TGTGCCAGCAGGGCCGGGACAACGAACACTGAAGCTTTCTTT	CASRAGTTNTEAFF
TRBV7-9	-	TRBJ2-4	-	TGTGCCAGCAGCTCGCTCTCAGTCCAAAACATTCAGTACTTC	CASSSLSVQNIQYF
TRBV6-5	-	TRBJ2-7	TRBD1	TGTGCCAGCAGTTATCCCGGGACAGGGAGGTACGAGCAGTACTTC	CASSYPGTGRYEQYF
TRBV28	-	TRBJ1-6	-	TGTGCCAGCACGAATGGGAATTTTAATTCACCCCTCCACTTT	CASTNGNFNSPLHF
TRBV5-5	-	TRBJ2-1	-	TGTGCCAGCAGCCTGATGGACCTTTCAACTGAGCAGTTCTTC	CASSLMDLSTEQFF
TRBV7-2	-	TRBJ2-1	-	TGTGCCAGCAGCCCCGCGGGCGTAGTGGGCTCCTACAATGAGCAGTTCTTC	CASSPAGVVGSYNEQFF
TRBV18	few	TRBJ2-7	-	TGTGCCAGCTCATTAAAACAGGGATACGAGCAGTACTTC	CASSLKQGYEQYF
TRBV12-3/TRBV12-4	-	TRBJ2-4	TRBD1	TGTGCCAGCAGTCCTCGACAGGGGCTAGCCAAAAACATTCAGTACTTC	CASSPRQGLAKNIQYF
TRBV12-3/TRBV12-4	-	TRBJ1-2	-	TGTGCCAGCAGTTCGCAGATTAACTATGGCTACACCTTC	CASSSQINYGYTF
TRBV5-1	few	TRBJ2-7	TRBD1	TGCGCCAGCAGCTCGACCTGGACAGGGGCCTCCTACGAGCAGTACTTC	CASSSTWTGASYEQYF
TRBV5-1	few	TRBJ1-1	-	TGCGCCAGCAGCTTGGATGGAGGGGGCACTGAAGCTTTCTTT	CASSLDGGGTEAFF
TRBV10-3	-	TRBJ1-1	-	TGTGCCATCAGGGGGTCCGCATTCAACACTGAAGCTTTCTTT	CAIRGSAFNTEAFF
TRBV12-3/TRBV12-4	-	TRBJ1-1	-	TGTGCCAGCAGTTTAAGACAGGAGCCGACTGAAGCTTTCTTT	CASSLRQEPTEAFF
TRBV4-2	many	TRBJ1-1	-	TGTGCCAGCAGCCAGATAGGCACCATGAACACTGAAGCTTTCTTT	CASSQIGTMNTEAFF
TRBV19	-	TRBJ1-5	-	TGTGCCAGTAGTAGCTCAGCTTATCCCCAGCATTTT	CASSSSAYPQHF
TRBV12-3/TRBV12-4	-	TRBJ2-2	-	TGTGCCAGCAGCACTACAGGGTACGGGGAGCTGTTTTTT	CASSTTGYGELFF
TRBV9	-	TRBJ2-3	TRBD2	TGTGCCAGCAGCGTAGAATTGGGACTAGCGGAGTACACAGATACGCAGTATTTT	CASSVELGLAEYTDTQYF
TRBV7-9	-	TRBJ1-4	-	TGTGCCAGCAGCTTGGGCGGGATTAATGAAAAACTGTTTTTT	CASSLGGINEKLFF
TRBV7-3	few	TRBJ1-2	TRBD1	TGTGCCAGCAGCCCAGACAGGGAAGGGTATGGCTACACCTTC	CASSPDREGYGYTF
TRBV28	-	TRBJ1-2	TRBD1	TGTGCCAGCAGTTCGGGACAGAGCTCCTATGGCTACACCTTC	CASSSGQSSYGYTF